These T cell receptor beta chains were read from a single sample in a study of blood T cell repertoires in COVID-19. The table came from immunoSEQ multiplex PCR; TCRdb's copy has only in-frame clones and leaves some out. In the table there are a few hundred thousand clones, around 85% of which are singletons. The sample comprised peripheral blood. These receptors came from a woman in her 30s who had recovered from COVID-19. The CDR3 runs from the conserved cysteine through the conserved F or W.

V gene	CDR3 protein
TRBV25-1	CASRREGGYTF
TRBV18	CASSPPQGGIVETQYF
TRBV19	CASSDTSIAKNIQYF
TRBV11-1	CASSLAGQGYNEQFF
TRBV3-1/TRBV3-2	CASSSGVHEQYF
TRBV11-2	CASSLFVDTHNEQFF
TRBV5-5	CASSFQGGDTEAFF
TRBV19	CASSIAYSNTEAFF
TRBV7-9	CASSLRAGGYTF
TRBV28	CASSLWAGEVHEQFF
TRBV3-1/TRBV3-2	CASSQDLRHHDTEAFF
TRBV9	CASSVAGDRGSPLHF
TRBV15	CATSREGTGTDTQYF
TRBV19	CASSMATGDSNQPQHF
TRBV5-1	CASSSEGETQYF
TRBV9	CASSVGGLAGVTDTQYF
TRBV5-1	CASSPGQGENTIYF
TRBV7-7	CATTTLAGSDYGYTF
TRBV4-1	CASSQQNQPQHF
TRBV13	CASSPTTGRWMNTEAFF
TRBV6-6	CASSDGRGTYNEQFF
TRBV5-4	CASSLVRGPSNEQFF
TRBV6-6	CASSPGTSGHNEQFF